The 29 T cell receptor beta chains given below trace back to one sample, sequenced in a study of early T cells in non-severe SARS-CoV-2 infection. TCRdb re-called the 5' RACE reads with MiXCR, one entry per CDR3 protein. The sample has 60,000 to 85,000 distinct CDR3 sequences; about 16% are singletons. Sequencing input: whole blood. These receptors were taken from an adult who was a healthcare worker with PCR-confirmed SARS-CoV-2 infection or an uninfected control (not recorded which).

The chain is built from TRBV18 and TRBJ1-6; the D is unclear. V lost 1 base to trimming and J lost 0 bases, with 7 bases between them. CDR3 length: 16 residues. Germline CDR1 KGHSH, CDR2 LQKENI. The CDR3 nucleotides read TGTGCCAGCTCACCACAGAAGAGCTCCTATAATTCACCCCTCCACTTT. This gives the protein CASSPQKSSYNSPLHF.

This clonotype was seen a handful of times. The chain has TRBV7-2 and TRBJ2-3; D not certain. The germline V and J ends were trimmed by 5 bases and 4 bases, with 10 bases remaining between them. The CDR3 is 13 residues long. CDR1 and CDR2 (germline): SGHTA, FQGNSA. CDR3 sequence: CASSQISADTQYF. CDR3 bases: TGTGCCAGCAGCCAAATCAGTGCAGATACGCAGTATTTT.

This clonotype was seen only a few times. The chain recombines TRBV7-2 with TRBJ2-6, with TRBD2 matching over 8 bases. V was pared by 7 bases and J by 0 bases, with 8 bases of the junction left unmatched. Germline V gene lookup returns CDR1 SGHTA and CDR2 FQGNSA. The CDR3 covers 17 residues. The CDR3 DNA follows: TGTGCCAGCACCAAGGGACTAGTCTTCTCTGGGGCCAACGTCCTGACTTTC. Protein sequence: CASTKGLVFSGANVLTF.

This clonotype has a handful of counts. The CDR3, as DNA: TGCAGCGTCGCCAACAGGGGCGCCGGGGAGCTGTTTTTT. As protein: CSVANRGAGELFF. This rearrangement joins TRBV29-1 to TRBJ2-2, with 7 bases lining up with TRBD1. CDR3 length: 13 residues. Trimming cost V 6 bases and J 6 bases; bases outside gene matches: 7. The V gene's germline CDR1 is SQVTM and CDR2 ANQGSEA.

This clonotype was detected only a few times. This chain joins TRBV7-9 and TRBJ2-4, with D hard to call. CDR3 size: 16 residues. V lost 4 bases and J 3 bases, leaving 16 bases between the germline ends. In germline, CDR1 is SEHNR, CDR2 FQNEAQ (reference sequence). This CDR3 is CASSSLTESGKNIQYF. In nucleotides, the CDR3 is TGTGCCAGCAGCTCGTTGACCGAGAGTGGCAAAAACATTCAGTACTTC.

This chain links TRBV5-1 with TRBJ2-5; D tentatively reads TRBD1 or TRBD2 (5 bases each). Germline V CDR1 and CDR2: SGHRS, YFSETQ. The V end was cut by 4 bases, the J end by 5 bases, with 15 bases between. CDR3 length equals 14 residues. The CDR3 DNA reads TGCGCCAGCAGCCTACGGGACCGCGGGGAGACCCAGTACTTC. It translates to CASSLRDRGETQYF.

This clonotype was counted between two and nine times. The CDR3 here is CASSLVGTSGGFSYEQYF. CDR3 DNA: TGTGCCAGCAGCTTAGTTGGGACTAGCGGGGGATTCTCCTACGAGCAGTACTTC. The genes are TRBV7-9 and TRBJ2-7, with 14 bases lining up with TRBD2. Per germline, CDR1 SEHNR and CDR2 FQNEAQ (reference sequence). J gave up 0 bases and V 1 base, and 5 bases lay outside the gene matches. CDR3 length: 18 amino acids.

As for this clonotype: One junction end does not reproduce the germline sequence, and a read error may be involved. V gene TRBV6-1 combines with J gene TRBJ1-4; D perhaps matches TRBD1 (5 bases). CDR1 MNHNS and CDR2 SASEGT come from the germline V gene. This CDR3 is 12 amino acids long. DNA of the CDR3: TGTGCCAGCAGTGAACGGGGACGGCGGAAAGGATTT. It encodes CASSERGRRKGF.

Here the CDR3 reads CASSKIKRGKLYEQYF. The CDR3 region has the DNA TGTGCCAGCAGCAAGATCAAGAGGGGCAAGCTCTACGAGCAGTACTTC. V gene TRBV21-1 combines with J gene TRBJ2-7; whether TRBD1, the table's D call, matches the DNA was not checked. TRBV21-1 is flagged as a pseudogene. The CDR3 is made up of 16 amino acids.

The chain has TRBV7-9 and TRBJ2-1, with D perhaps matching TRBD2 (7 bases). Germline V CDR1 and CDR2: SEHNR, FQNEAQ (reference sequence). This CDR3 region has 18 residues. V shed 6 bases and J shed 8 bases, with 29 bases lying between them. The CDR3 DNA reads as TGTGCCAGCAGTCCTACCATTCTTCAAGGGGGGGCAGTTGATGAGCAGTTCTTC. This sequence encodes CASSPTILQGGAVDEQFF.

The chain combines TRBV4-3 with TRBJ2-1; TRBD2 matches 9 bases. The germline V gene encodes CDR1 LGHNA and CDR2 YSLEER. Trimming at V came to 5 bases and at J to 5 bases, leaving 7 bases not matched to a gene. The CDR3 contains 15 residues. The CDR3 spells CASSERAGGHNEQFF. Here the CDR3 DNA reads TGCGCCAGCAGCGAAAGGGCGGGAGGGCACAATGAGCAGTTCTTC.

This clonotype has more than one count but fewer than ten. The CDR3 loop reads CASSEVQRTDTQYF. In nucleotides, the CDR3 is TGCGCCAGCAGTGAGGTCCAGCGCACAGATACGCAGTATTTT. This chain links TRBV10-2 with TRBJ2-3; no firm D call. Germline V CDR1 and CDR2: WSHSY, SAAADI. There are 14 residues in the CDR3. The ends were cut back, 2 bases at V and 1 base at J, with 7 bases in the middle.

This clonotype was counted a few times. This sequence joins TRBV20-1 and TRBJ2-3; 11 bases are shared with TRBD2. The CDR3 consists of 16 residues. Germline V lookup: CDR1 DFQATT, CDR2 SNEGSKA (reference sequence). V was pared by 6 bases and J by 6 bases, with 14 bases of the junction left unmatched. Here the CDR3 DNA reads TGCAGTGCCCCCGGAGTAGCGGGAGGGAAGGCGGATACGCAGTATTTT. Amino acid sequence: CSAPGVAGGKADTQYF.

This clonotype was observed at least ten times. Written as DNA, the CDR3 is TGCAGCGGGACAAGGTCCAGCTCCTACAATGAGCAGTTCTTC. It specifies CSGTRSSSYNEQFF. V gene TRBV29-1 combines with J gene TRBJ2-1; a possible D gene is TRBD1 (5 bases). Trimming shortened V by 7 bases and J by 0 bases, and 13 bases separated the two germline ends. This CDR3 has 14 residues. Germline loops: CDR1 SQVTM, CDR2 ANQGSEA.

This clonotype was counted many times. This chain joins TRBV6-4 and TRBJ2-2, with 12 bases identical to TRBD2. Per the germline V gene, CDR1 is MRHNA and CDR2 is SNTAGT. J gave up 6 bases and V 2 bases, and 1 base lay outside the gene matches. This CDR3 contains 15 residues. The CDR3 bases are TGTGCCAGCAGTGACGGGACTAGCGGGTCCGGGGAGCTGTTTTTT. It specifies CASSDGTSGSGELFF.

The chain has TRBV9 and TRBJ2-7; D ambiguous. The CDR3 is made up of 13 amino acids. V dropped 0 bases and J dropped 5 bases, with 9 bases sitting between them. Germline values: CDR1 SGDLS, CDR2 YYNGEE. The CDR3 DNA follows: TGTGCCAGCAGCGTAGGTTCCAGCGACGAGCAGTACTTC. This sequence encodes CASSVGSSDEQYF.

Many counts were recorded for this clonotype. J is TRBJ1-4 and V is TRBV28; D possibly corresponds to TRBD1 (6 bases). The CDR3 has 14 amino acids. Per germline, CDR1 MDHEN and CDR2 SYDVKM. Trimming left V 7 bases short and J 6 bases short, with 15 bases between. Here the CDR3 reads CASIRGGGYEKLFF. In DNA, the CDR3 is TGTGCCAGCATCCGAGGGGGTGGCTATGAAAAACTGTTTTTT.

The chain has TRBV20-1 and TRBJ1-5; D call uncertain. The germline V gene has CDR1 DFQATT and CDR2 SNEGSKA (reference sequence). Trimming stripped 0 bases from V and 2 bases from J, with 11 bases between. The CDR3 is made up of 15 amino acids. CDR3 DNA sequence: TGCAGTGCTAGAGAACCCAGAACGGGCAATCAGCCCCAGCATTTT. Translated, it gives CSAREPRTGNQPQHF.

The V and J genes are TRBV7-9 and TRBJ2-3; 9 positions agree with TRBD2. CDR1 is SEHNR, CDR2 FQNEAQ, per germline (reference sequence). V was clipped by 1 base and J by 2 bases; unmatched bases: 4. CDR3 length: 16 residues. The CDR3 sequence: CASSLGVAGVTDTQYF. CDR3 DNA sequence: TGTGCCAGCAGCTTAGGGGTAGCGGGAGTCACAGATACGCAGTATTTT.

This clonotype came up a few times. Here the CDR3 reads CASSFGQHRGRRANYGYTF. For the CDR3, the DNA is TGTGCCAGCAGTTTTGGGCAACACAGGGGTCGGAGAGCTAACTATGGCTACACCTTC. The rearrangement uses TRBV6-5 and TRBJ1-2, with 7 bases identical to TRBD1. Germline V gene sequence: CDR1 MNHEY, CDR2 SVGAGI. CDR3 length: 19 residues. V dropped 4 bases and J dropped 0; count of bases not matched to a gene: 17.

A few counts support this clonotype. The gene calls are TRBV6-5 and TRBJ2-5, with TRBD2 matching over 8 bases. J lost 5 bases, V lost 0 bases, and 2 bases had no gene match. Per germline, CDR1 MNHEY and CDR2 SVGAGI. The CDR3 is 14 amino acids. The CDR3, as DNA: TGTGCCAGCAGTTACTCGACGGGGGGGGAGACCCAGTACTTC. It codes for CASSYSTGGETQYF.

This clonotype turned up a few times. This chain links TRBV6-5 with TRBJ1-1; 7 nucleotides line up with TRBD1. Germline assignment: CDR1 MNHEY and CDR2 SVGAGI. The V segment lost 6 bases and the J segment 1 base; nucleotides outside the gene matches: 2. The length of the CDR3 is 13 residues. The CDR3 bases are TGTGCCAGCAGACGACAGGGGAACACTGAAGCTTTCTTT. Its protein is CASRRQGNTEAFF.

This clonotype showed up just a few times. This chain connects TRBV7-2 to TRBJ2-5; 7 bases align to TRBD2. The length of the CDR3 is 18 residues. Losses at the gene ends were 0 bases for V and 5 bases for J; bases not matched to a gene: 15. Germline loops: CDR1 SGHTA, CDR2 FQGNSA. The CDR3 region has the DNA TGTGCCAGCAGCTTAGCGTTCGGAGTGAGGGAGGGCCAGGAGACCCAGTACTTC. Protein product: CASSLAFGVREGQETQYF.

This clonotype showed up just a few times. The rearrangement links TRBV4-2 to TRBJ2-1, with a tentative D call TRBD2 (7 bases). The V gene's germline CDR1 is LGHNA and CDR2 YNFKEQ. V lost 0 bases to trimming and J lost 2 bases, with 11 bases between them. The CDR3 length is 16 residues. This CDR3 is CASSQEGGGPYNEQFF. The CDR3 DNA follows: TGTGCCAGCAGCCAAGAGGGCGGGGGCCCCTACAATGAGCAGTTCTTC.

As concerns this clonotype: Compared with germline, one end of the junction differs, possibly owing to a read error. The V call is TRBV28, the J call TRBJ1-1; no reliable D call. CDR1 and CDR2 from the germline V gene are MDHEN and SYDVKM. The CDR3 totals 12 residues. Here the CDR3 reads CASSLINAEAFF. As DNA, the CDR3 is TGCGCCAGCAGTTTGATCAACGCTGAAGCTTTCTTT.

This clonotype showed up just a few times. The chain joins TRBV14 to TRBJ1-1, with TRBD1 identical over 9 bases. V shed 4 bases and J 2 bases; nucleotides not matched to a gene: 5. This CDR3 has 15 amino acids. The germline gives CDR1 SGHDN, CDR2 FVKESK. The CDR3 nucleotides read TGTGCCAGCAGCCGACGGACAGGGGCCAACACTGAAGCTTTCTTT. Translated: CASSRRTGANTEAFF. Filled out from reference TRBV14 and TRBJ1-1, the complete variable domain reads EAGVTQFPSHSVIEKGQTVTLRCDPISGHDNLYWYRRVMGKEIKFLLHFVKESKQDESGMPNNRFLAERTGGTYSTLKVQPAELEDSGVYFCASSRRTGANTEAFFGQGTRLTVV.

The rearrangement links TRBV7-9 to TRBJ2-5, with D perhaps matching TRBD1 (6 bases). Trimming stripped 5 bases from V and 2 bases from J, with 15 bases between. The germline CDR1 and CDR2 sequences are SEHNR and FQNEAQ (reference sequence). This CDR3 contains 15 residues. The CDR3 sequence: CASSQTRDIQETQYF. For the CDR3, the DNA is TGTGCCAGCAGCCAGACCCGGGACATACAAGAGACCCAGTACTTC.

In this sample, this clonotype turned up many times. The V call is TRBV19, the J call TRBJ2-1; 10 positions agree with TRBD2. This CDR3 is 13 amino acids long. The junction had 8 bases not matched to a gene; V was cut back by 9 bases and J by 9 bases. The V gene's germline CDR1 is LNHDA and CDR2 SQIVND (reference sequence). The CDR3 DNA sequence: TGTGCCAGCACTAGCGGGGCGAGGAGTGAGCAGTTCTTC. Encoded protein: CASTSGARSEQFF.

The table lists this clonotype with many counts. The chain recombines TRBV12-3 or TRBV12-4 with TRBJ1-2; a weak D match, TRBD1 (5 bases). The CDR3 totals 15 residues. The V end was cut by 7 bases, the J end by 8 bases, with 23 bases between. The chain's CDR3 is CASIDREQVPPGYTF. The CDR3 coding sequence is TGTGCCAGCATCGACCGGGAACAGGTCCCCCCCGGCTACACCTTC.